Below are 29 T cell receptor beta chains sequenced from a single sample in a study of cytomegalovirus exposure and HLA in healthy donors (dated 2017 in TCRdb). Library preparation used the immunoSEQ multiplex PCR assay. The multiplex PCR relied on a mix of 60 forward primers for TCR Vbeta segments and 13 reverse primers for TCR Jbeta segments. As stored in TCRdb, this immuneACCESS dataset retains in-frame rearrangements with V and J assigned. A fraction of the clones does not appear; measured against another copy, unresolved V genes explain less than half of the discrepancy, and the remainder lacks a known reason. The sample table holds 150,000 to 200,000 clones, of which just under 80% were seen once. The leading ten clones occupy about 1.3% of the sample. Sequenced material: PBMCs. These receptors were collected from a young man in good health and CMV-seronegative.

The genes are TRBV30 and TRBJ2-1; 7 bases line up with TRBD1. V lost 0 bases, J lost 9 bases, and 11 bases stayed unmatched. This CDR3 is 15 amino acids long. Germline CDR1 reads GTSNPN; CDR2 reads SVGIG (reference sequence). CDR3 in amino acids: CAWSVRTGWAAEQFF. CDR3 DNA sequence: TGTGCCTGGAGTGTACGGACAGGTTGGGCTGCTGAGCAGTTCTTC.

The chain has TRBV30 and TRBJ2-5; 13 bases match TRBD2. The CDR3 is 16 residues long. Germline V gene sequence: CDR1 GTSNPN, CDR2 SVGIG (reference sequence). J lost 5 bases, V lost 2 bases, and 8 bases had no gene match. The CDR3 DNA reads as TGTGCCTGGAGTCCCCCTGGACTAGCGGGAGTGGAGACCCAGTACTTC. Its translation: CAWSPPGLAGVETQYF.

This clone was observed a few times. V usage is TRBV5-6 and J usage is TRBJ2-7; D unclear. The CDR3 has 12 amino acids. Trimming pared 3 bases from V and 6 bases from J, leaving 10 bases between. Germline V gene sequence: CDR1 SGHDT, CDR2 YYEEEE. This CDR3 is CASSSYAREQYF. The DNA for the CDR3 is TGTGCCAGCAGCTCCTATGCGCGCGAGCAGTACTTC.

This clone was counted a single time. The CDR3 sequence is CASLLAGRTDTQYF. Written as DNA, the CDR3 is TGTGCCAGCCTTCTAGCGGGCCGCACAGATACGCAGTATTTT. This chain links TRBV6-1 with TRBJ2-3; 8 bases map to TRBD2. In germline, CDR1 is MNHNS, CDR2 SASEGT. The CDR3 consists of 14 residues. Trimming took 8 bases from V and 1 from J; bases not matched to a gene: 5.

The chain has TRBV6-1 and TRBJ1-4; 9 bases agree with TRBD1. CDR3 length equals 13 residues. The V and J ends lost 7 bases and 10 bases, in that order; junction bases with no gene match: 7. Germline CDR1 and CDR2: MNHNS and SASEGT. The CDR3 loop reads CASMGTGITKLFF. The CDR3 DNA follows: TGTGCCAGCATGGGGACAGGGATCACAAAACTGTTTTTT.

The genes are TRBV7-9 and TRBJ2-5, with D maybe TRBD2 (6 bases). V dropped 5 bases and J dropped 3 bases, with 13 bases sitting between them. CDR3 length: 14 amino acids. Germline values: CDR1 SEHNR, CDR2 FQNEAQ (reference sequence). CDR3 sequence reads: CASSVLLAKETQYF. The CDR3, as DNA: TGTGCCAGCAGCGTATTACTAGCCAAAGAGACCCAGTACTTC. The full variable domain, its missing parts supplied by reference TRBV7-9 and TRBJ2-5, is DTGVSQNPRHKITKRGQNVTFRCDPISEHNRLYWYRQTLGQGPEFLTYFQNEAQLEKSRLLSDRFSAERPKGSFSTLEIQRTEQGDSAMYLCASSVLLAKETQYFGPGTRLLVL.

The chain recombines TRBV4-3 with TRBJ2-1; no clear D gene. The CDR3 contains 14 residues. The V end was cut by 4 bases, the J end by 4 bases, with 11 bases between. The V gene's germline CDR1 is LGHNA and CDR2 YSLEER. The CDR3 protein is CASSPSLAYNEQFF. CDR3 coding DNA: TGCGCCAGCAGCCCTAGTCTGGCTTACAATGAGCAGTTCTTC.

Only one count was recorded for this clone. The chain is built from TRBV30 and TRBJ2-5; D remains ambiguous. The CDR3 contains 11 residues. Trimming cost V 2 bases and J 4 bases, with 5 bases left between them. Germline-derived CDR1 and CDR2 are GTSNPN and SVGIG (reference sequence). Written as DNA, the CDR3 is TGTGCCTGGAGTAACGGAGAGACCCAGTACTTC. This translates into CAWSNGETQYF.

For this clone: A junction end diverges from the germline sequence, so it may reflect a read error. This chain connects TRBV6-1 to TRBJ1-2; the D gene is possibly TRBD1 (6 bases). Germline V gene sequence: CDR1 MNHNS, CDR2 SASEGT. The CDR3 has 16 residues. The CDR3 loop is CANSEAWRGGNYGYTF. CDR3 DNA sequence: TGTGCCAACAGTGAAGCTTGGAGGGGGGGTAACTATGGCTACACCTTC.

The V call is TRBV28, the J call TRBJ2-1; TRBD2 might be the D (6 bases). The CDR3 covers 14 residues. V lost 4 bases, J lost 5 bases, and 12 bases lay in between. Germline V gene lookup returns CDR1 MDHEN and CDR2 SYDVKM. The CDR3 region is CASSSGTYDNEQFF. The CDR3 bases are TGTGCCAGCAGTTCCGGGACTTACGACAATGAGCAGTTCTTC.

The chain couples TRBV5-1 to TRBJ1-1; 9 bases map to TRBD1. The CDR3 covers 14 residues. The V segment lost 4 bases and the J segment 3 bases; nucleotides outside the gene matches: 4. Looked up from germline, CDR1 is SGHRS and CDR2 is YFSETQ. The CDR3 coding sequence is TGCGCCAGCAGCCTGGGACAGGGTCACACTGAAGCTTTCTTT. Translated, it gives CASSLGQGHTEAFF.

J is TRBJ1-6 and V is TRBV6-6; D uncertain. The V gene lost 5 bases and the J gene lost 8 bases, with 13 bases spanning the gap. The CDR3 consists of 14 residues. Germline assignment: CDR1 MNHNY and CDR2 SVGAGI (reference sequence). The CDR3 DNA sequence: TGTGCCAGCAGTCACGGGAGGGAGGATTCACCCCTCCACTTT. It translates to CASSHGREDSPLHF.

This clone has more than one count but fewer than ten. The rearrangement uses TRBV19 and TRBJ2-2; TRBD2 agrees at 8 bases. Germline-derived CDR1 and CDR2 are LNHDA and SQIVND (reference sequence). This CDR3 comprises 15 residues. J gave up 2 bases and V 7 bases, and 6 bases lay outside the gene matches. The CDR3 reads CASISGSINTGELFF. The CDR3 DNA reads as TGTGCCAGTATAAGCGGGAGCATTAACACCGGGGAGCTGTTTTTT.

V and J are TRBV7-9 and TRBJ2-7; D is perhaps TRBD1 (6 bases). The CDR3 covers 16 residues. With 4 bases removed from V and 2 bases from J, the gap between germline ends came to 18 bases. Per the germline V gene, CDR1 is SEHNR and CDR2 is FQNEAQ (reference sequence). The CDR3 protein is CASSSHLRQGPYEQYF. The DNA for the CDR3 is TGTGCCAGCAGCTCCCACCTTCGGCAGGGGCCCTACGAGCAGTACTTC.

This clone was picked up one time. At one end, the junction sequence differs from germline, possibly due to a read error. The rearrangement uses TRBV20-1 and TRBJ1-1; D is unresolved. The CDR3 is 10 amino acids. Germline V gene sequence: CDR1 DFQATT, CDR2 SNEGSKA (reference sequence). The CDR3 DNA reads as TGCAGTGCCGTTAACAGTGAAGCTTTCTTT. This encodes CSAVNSEAFF.

This sequence joins TRBV6-5 and TRBJ2-3, with 8 bases matching TRBD2. V lost 2 bases, J lost 3 bases, and 4 bases stayed unmatched. Germline assignment: CDR1 MNHEY and CDR2 SVGAGI. The CDR3 runs 15 residues. The CDR3 coding sequence is TGTGCCAGCAGTTACGGGGAGCGGGAGACAGATACGCAGTATTTT. This codes for CASSYGERETDTQYF.

This rearrangement joins TRBV10-3 to TRBJ2-6; TRBD1 matches 8 bases. The V gene's germline CDR1 is ENHRY and CDR2 SYGVKD. With V trimmed by 3 bases and J by 1 base, 8 bases remained unmatched. The length of the CDR3 is 18 residues. In nucleotides, the CDR3 is TGTGCCATCAGTGACCGACAGGGGCCACTATCTGGGGCCAACGTCCTGACTTTC. Protein sequence: CAISDRQGPLSGANVLTF.

The chain combines TRBV28 with TRBJ2-5; D is perhaps TRBD1 (5 bases). V gave up 3 bases and J gave up 1 base, with 18 bases separating them. The CDR3 totals 17 residues. Germline loops: CDR1 MDHEN, CDR2 SYDVKM. In DNA, the CDR3 is TGTGCCAGCAGTTTGTCGGTCCAGGGTGAAGTCCAAGAGACCCAGTACTTC. Translating it yields CASSLSVQGEVQETQYF.

This sequence joins TRBV6-6 and TRBJ1-1; possibly TRBD1 for D (5 bases). The CDR3 contains 16 residues. V was shortened by 2 bases and J by 1 base, with 14 bases between the two germline ends. The germline gives CDR1 MNHNY, CDR2 SVGAGI (reference sequence). CDR3: CASSYRVQVQNTEAFF. The CDR3 DNA follows: TGTGCCAGCAGTTACAGGGTACAGGTTCAGAACACTGAAGCTTTCTTT.

This chain connects TRBV5-1 to TRBJ1-1; D is possibly TRBD1 (6 bases). CDR1 and CDR2 (germline): SGHRS, YFSETQ. The CDR3 is 12 residues long. The V and J ends lost 0 bases and 6 bases respectively, with 6 bases between them. DNA for the CDR3: TGCGCCAGCAGCTTGGGGGGGCCTGAAGCTTTCTTT. Translated: CASSLGGPEAFF. Using reference TRBV5-1 and TRBJ1-1 for the parts outside the CDR3, the full variable domain is KAGVTQTPRYLIKTRGQQVTLSCSPISGHRSVSWYQQTPGQGLQFLFEYFSETQRNKGNFPGRFSGRQFSNSRSEMNVSTLELGDSALYLCASSLGGPEAFFGQGTRLTVV.

This rearrangement joins TRBV30 to TRBJ2-5, with 8 bases that match TRBD1. The V gene's germline CDR1 is GTSNPN and CDR2 SVGIG (reference sequence). The CDR3 totals 15 residues. The V gene end was trimmed by 0 bases and the J gene end by 5 bases; junction bases not matched to a gene: 8. CDR3 sequence (DNA): TGTGCCTGGAGTGTAATGTCAGGGGGCATGGAGACCCAGTACTTC. This translates into CAWSVMSGGMETQYF.

The V call is TRBV2, the J call TRBJ2-4; the D gene is possibly TRBD1 (7 bases). This CDR3 spans 15 amino acids. Germline-derived CDR1 and CDR2 are SNHLY and FYNNEI. V was clipped by 4 bases and J by 6 bases, with 16 bases between them. CDR3 nucleotides: TGTGCCAGCAGTGTGACAGGGAGGTCGCCAAACATTCAGTACTTC. Protein sequence: CASSVTGRSPNIQYF.

V is TRBV25-1 and J is TRBJ2-3, with D maybe TRBD2 (5 bases). The CDR3 totals 14 residues. The germline CDR1 and CDR2 sequences are MGHDK and SYGVNS. V dropped 2 bases and J dropped 1 base, with 7 bases sitting between them. The CDR3 nucleotides read TGTGCCAGCAGTGAAAGCGGACGCACAGATACGCAGTATTTT. Translating it yields CASSESGRTDTQYF. Full variable domain (remainder filled in from reference TRBV25-1 and TRBJ2-3): EADIYQTPRYLVIGTGKKITLECSQTMGHDKMYWYQQDPGMELHLIHYSYGVNSTEKGDLSSESTVSRIRTEHFPLTLESARPSHTSQYLCASSESGRTDTQYFGPGTRLTVL.

The chain has TRBV7-8 and TRBJ2-5, with 8 positions matching TRBD2. Germline V gene lookup returns CDR1 SGHVS and CDR2 FQNEAQ. After removal of 0 bases from V and 1 base from J, the junction contained 10 bases not matched to a gene. This CDR3 spans 18 amino acids. CDR3 DNA: TGTGCCAGCAGCTTAGCGGGCATGGCAGCGGGGGTCCAAGAGACCCAGTACTTC. Its protein is CASSLAGMAAGVQETQYF.

The chain employs TRBV19 and TRBJ1-3; D perhaps matches TRBD1 (6 bases). The CDR3 is 15 amino acids. Trimming removed 1 base from V and 0 bases from J, with 7 bases in between. CDR1 is LNHDA, CDR2 SQIVND, per germline (reference sequence). The CDR3 is CASSIGDTSGNTIYF. CDR3 DNA: TGTGCCAGTAGTATAGGGGACACCTCTGGAAACACCATATATTTT.

The chain joins TRBV7-9 to TRBJ1-5; D is uncertain. Germline V gene lookup returns CDR1 SEHNR and CDR2 FQNEAQ (reference sequence). The ends were cut back, 7 bases at V and 3 bases at J, with 10 bases in the middle. The CDR3 covers 13 residues. The CDR3 DNA is TGTGCCAGCACCCCAGGCACCAATCAGCCCCAGCATTTT. It codes for CASTPGTNQPQHF. The full variable domain, rest sourced from reference TRBV7-9 and TRBJ1-5, is DTGVSQNPRHKITKRGQNVTFRCDPISEHNRLYWYRQTLGQGPEFLTYFQNEAQLEKSRLLSDRFSAERPKGSFSTLEIQRTEQGDSAMYLCASTPGTNQPQHFGDGTRLSIL.

A remark on this clone: One junction end does not reproduce the germline sequence, and a read error may be involved. J is TRBJ2-5 and V is TRBV7-9; 11 bases map to TRBD2. The CDR3 length is 16 residues. The germline CDR1 and CDR2 sequences are SEHNR and FQNEAQ (reference sequence). DNA for the CDR3: TGTTCCAGCAGCCCCGGGATAGCGGGAGGGGGAGAGACCCAGTACTTC. Translation gives CSSSPGIAGGGETQYF.

The rearrangement links TRBV2 to TRBJ2-3, with a tentative D call TRBD1 (5 bases). From germline, CDR1 is SNHLY and CDR2 FYNNEI. CDR3 size: 12 residues. V was clipped by 5 bases and J by 9 bases, with 12 bases between them. CDR3 nucleotide sequence: TGTGCCAGCAGTACGGACAATCAGACGCAGTATTTT. Translating gives CASSTDNQTQYF.

This chain links TRBV18 with TRBJ2-7, with 9 bases aligning to TRBD2. The V and J ends lost 0 bases and 3 bases, in that order; junction bases with no gene match: 3. Germline loops: CDR1 KGHSH, CDR2 LQKENI. This CDR3 spans 15 amino acids. The CDR3 reads CASSPPASGNYEQYF. In DNA, the CDR3 is TGTGCCAGCTCACCACCGGCTAGCGGGAACTACGAGCAGTACTTC.